The present TCR beta chain was sequenced within a study of HIV-infected patients and healthy controls (dated by TCRdb to 2014 to 2015). With regard to the full study: CD4 counts were modestly but significantly increased in most of the 16 patients after three months of therapy, but they remained below normal ranges. CD8 counts showed no consistent shift during early therapy, whereas the CD4:CD8 ratio rose slightly. An undetectable viral load was attained by 11 of 16 patients by the second bleed and by all patients after a further year of therapy. Patients lacked overall T-cell lymphocytopenia, and total CDR3 counts per chain did not differ significantly from controls. The study tested whether deep TCR repertoire sequencing of HIV patients' small blood samples could capture immune perturbation and reconstitution. Study-wide findings and limitations: MAIT cell alpha-chain CDR3s were present at high frequency in healthy controls but severely depleted in HIV+ repertoires. Sequencing depth was restricted by the use of whole blood, which also prevented the dynamics of distinct T-cell subpopulations from being separated. HLA typing of donors was not performed in the study. Both the Jaccard index and the count of highly shared sequences showed that healthy controls shared more CDR3s between individuals than HIV+ patients did. HIV-infected repertoires showed significantly elevated mean Gini indices relative to controls, which possibly reflects oligoclonality. Compared with untreated HIV+ repertoires, healthy control repertoires had roughly threefold more distinct CDR3s and a higher Shannon diversity. Processing included only sixteen HIV-infected individuals, and this was regarded by the authors as a major limit on how widely the findings apply. The study cohorts differed slightly in age and sex profile, but those differences did not account for the observed differences in diversity. During therapy, HIV-associated CDR3s significantly decreased in frequency, while CMV-associated CDR3s did not change significantly, though most became more frequent. Rare events from HIV-infected data received too much weight under size-matching, and comparisons were complicated by unequal numbers of distinct sequences between patients and controls. Mean usage differed significantly between HIV-infected patients and controls for eight alpha and eight beta V genes. In size-matched repertoire data, the apparent post-therapy recovery of the Gini index in HIV-infected patients was not replicated. Alpha-beta chain pairing was not determined in the samples.

This clonotype appeared a few times. Its antigen has not been determined. No much larger clonotype is one base removed from it; base qualities were not supplied. Whole blood was used without fractionating the cells, so the repertoire represented all peripheral T cells without sorting. For RNA extraction, an approximately 2.5 ml sample of peripheral blood was drawn into Tempus tubes. HIV-infected adults who had not yet received antiretroviral therapy and were about to begin treatment were enrolled, with the first sixteen eligible patients processed. Patients with febrile or AIDS-related illness, tumors, hepatitis B or C coinfection, immunomodulatory therapy, recent vaccination or treatment interruptions were excluded from enrollment. The TURBO-DNase kit was used to remove leftover genomic DNA, and GLOBINclear was used to deplete globin mRNA. Just before antiretroviral therapy was started, pretreatment blood was collected from HIV-infected patients.

500 to 600 ng RNA was reverse transcribed with SuperScript III using primers against the alpha and beta constant regions. Alpha and beta chain libraries were generated separately via chain-specific third strand synthesis with multiplexing indices. To avoid primer bias, the protocol used one single primer pair to amplify every rearrangement within a chain, and the protocol also attached molecular barcodes to each cDNA molecule. Purified cDNA was ligated with T4 RNA Ligase 1 onto a 5' RACE adapter bearing a random hexamer and the SP2 sequencing primer site. Second strand synthesis was primed from the SP2 site with Phusion polymerase, using slow temperature ramps to favor optimal annealing. Each molecule's 12-nucleotide barcode consisted of two random hexamer sequences, both added before amplification and joined together. A short first PCR added P5 and P7 adapter elements plus a second index, followed by an approximately 24-cycle amplification PCR with P5s and P7 primers. A total of 25 to 30 PCR cycles were applied to the libraries, which were quantified on a Qubit, sized on a Bioanalyzer, and diluted to roughly 4 nM. Normalized libraries were sequenced on an Illumina MiSeq with 2 x 250 paired-end kits. Into approximately 10 ul Tris-Cl, the reverse transcription reactions were eluted following cleanup on MinElute columns. The adapter ligations were run for 20 to 25 hours at 16 degrees C, and AMPure XP beads at a 1:1 ratio were afterwards used to clean them. Turning to the authors' computational methods: A modified Decombinator processed the demultiplexed FASTQ files and output V, J, insert and barcode information. Sequences that shared a barcode but differed from the dominant sequence were discarded as errors, and original cDNA molecules were estimated by counting barcodes clustered at Levenshtein distance 3. Downstream analyses used R packages ineq, vegan, igraph and RCytoscape, with IMGT nomenclature and CDR3 definitions. To avoid skew from clonal expansion, each TCR was counted once, and V gene usage was computed over distinct sequences. Similarity networks connected unique CDR3 amino acid sequences within a donor whenever two sequences differed by a single Levenshtein edit. Published HIV-specific CDR3s (just under 95 alpha, 600 to 900 beta) and CMV-specific CDR3s (fewer than 14 alpha, about 250 beta) were assembled and queried against the repertoires. It was shown by random subsampling to size-matched repertoires that the decreased diversity of patients was not caused by their lower sequence numbers. TCRdb trimmed public reads at Q25 via fastp, called clones via MiXCR and kept in-frame beta chains. Every distinct CDR3 protein forms one entry, paired with its most common genes and DNA. The V and J calls reflect TCRdb's pipeline rather than the authors' work. Present in this sample are around 6,000 distinct CDR3 sequences, around a quarter of which were seen just once. The ten largest clones represent around a quarter of the sample.

The material sequenced was blood, taken before antiretroviral therapy. This clonotype originated in an adult with HIV infection.

At the DNA level, the sequence is TGTGCCAGCAGCAAGCCCGTGAGCGGCGGGGGCACAGATACGCAGTATTTT. The resulting protein is CASSKPVSGGGTDTQYF. This receptor chain uses TRBV7-9 and TRBJ2-3, with TRBD2 perhaps the D gene, on 6 matching bases. The CDR3 runs 17 amino acids, cysteine and phenylalanine included. Left in the record is the CDR3 DNA by itself, 51 bases read in frame from the first base. V sheds 5 bases and J sheds 1 base, leaving 19 bases between their ends. Looking up the germline V gene (reference sequence) yields CDR1 SEHNR and CDR2 FQNEAQ. The entire variable domain, with the stretches around the CDR3 drawn from the reference TRBV7-9 and TRBJ2-3 proteins, is DTGVSQNPRHKITKRGQNVTFRCDPISEHNRLYWYRQTLGQGPEFLTYFQNEAQLEKSRLLSDRFSAERPKGSFSTLEIQRTEQGDSAMYLCASSKPVSGGGTDTQYFGPGTRLTVL.